Listed here are 19 T cell receptor beta chains from one sample, sequenced in a study of post-analysis software for immune sequencing data (dated by TCRdb to the mid-2010s). Broader findings and caveats from the paper: Significantly higher frequencies in patients than in controls were found for about 5 TRBV segments, including TRBV5-6, TRBV5-1 and TRBV20-1.

The receptor library was made with PCR. TCRdb shows the sequencer as Illumina HiSeq 2500. To reduce PCR and sequencing biases, unique molecular identifiers were incorporated into the TCR beta cDNA libraries. TCRdb reprocessed the public reads (quality trimming at Q25 with fastp, clone calling with MiXCR) and kept in-frame beta chains. Each CDR3 protein appears once, grouped with its most common genes and DNA. The sample yields about 260,000 distinct CDR3 sequences; just over 35% were counted once. Of the sample, under 5.5% is held by the ten largest clones. The antigens these receptors bind are not known. Material for sequencing was blood. All receptors derive from a girl aged 10 to 17 with multiple sclerosis.

The chain has TRBV29-1 and TRBJ2-7; D is possibly TRBD1 (6 bases). V lost 6 bases to trimming and J lost 1 base, with 13 bases between them. This CDR3 spans 13 amino acids. Germline V gene sequence: CDR1 SQVTM, CDR2 ANQGSEA. The chain's CDR3 is CSVARQVSYEQYF. The CDR3 region has the DNA TGCAGCGTAGCCCGACAGGTATCCTACGAGCAGTACTTC.

This clonotype was seen a few times. The rearrangement joins TRBV14 to TRBJ1-1, with D hard to call. Trimming cost V 1 base and J 0 bases, with 6 bases left between them. Germline V gives CDR1 SGHDN, CDR2 FVKESK. The CDR3 totals 14 residues. CDR3 sequence: CASSQVGVNTEAFF. Here the CDR3 DNA reads TGTGCCAGCAGCCAAGTAGGCGTGAACACTGAAGCTTTCTTT.

About this clonotype: With a much larger clone just one base away, this may be a read error. This chain connects TRBV6-4 to TRBJ2-3, with TRBD2 identical over 8 bases. With 8 bases clipped from V and 1 base from J, the junction kept 5 bases outside the gene matches. Germline CDR1 is MRHNA and CDR2 is SNTAGT. The CDR3 runs to 14 residues. CDR3 nucleotide sequence: TGTGCCAGCGGCCGGGGGGGCGGCACAGATACGCAGTATTTT. This sequence encodes CASGRGGGTDTQYF.

This clonotype was recorded many times. The rearrangement links TRBV4-2 to TRBJ2-3; tentative D call: TRBD2 (5 bases). CDR3 length: 14 amino acids. CDR1 is LGHNA, CDR2 YNFKEQ, per germline. Trimming took off 1 base at V and 5 bases at J, with 10 bases between the two ends. The CDR3 DNA reads TGTGCCAGCAGCCAAGCTCAAGGGAGAGATACGCAGTATTTT. Translating it yields CASSQAQGRDTQYF.

Notes on this clonotype: Being one base from a much bigger clone, this may be a read error. The chain has TRBV5-1 and TRBJ2-5, with TRBD1 matching 9 bases. Germline V gene data show CDR1 as SGHRS and CDR2 as YFSETQ. This CDR3 is built from 15 residues. This CDR3 reads CASSLRTGEEEAQYF. Written as DNA, the CDR3 is TGCGCCAGCAGCCTTCGGACAGGGGAGGAAGAGGCCCAGTACTTC.

This clonotype was seen a few times. V and J are TRBV10-3 and TRBJ1-1; D is undetermined. In germline, CDR1 is ENHRY, CDR2 SYGVKD. The CDR3 sequence is 13 residues long. The V end lost 10 bases, the J end lost 4 bases, and 16 bases lay between the germline ends. The CDR3 is CATAPLGGTEAFF. CDR3 sequence (DNA): TGTGCCACGGCCCCGCTCGGAGGCACTGAAGCTTTCTTT.

As to this clonotype: This may be a read error, as it is one base from a much larger clone. This rearrangement joins TRBV3-1 to TRBJ2-3; 7 bases map to TRBD2. This CDR3 spans 14 amino acids. With 1 base clipped from V and 6 bases from J, the junction kept 4 bases outside the gene matches. Germline V gene lookup returns CDR1 LGHDT and CDR2 YNNKEL (reference sequence). The CDR3 DNA sequence: TGTGCCAGCAGCCAAGCGGCTAGCGGCGATACGCAGTATTTT. It translates to CASSQAASGDTQYF.

V and J are TRBV2 and TRBJ2-3, with 10 bases aligning to TRBD2. V shed 2 bases, J shed 4 bases, and the junction held 6 bases outside the gene matches. This CDR3 spans 16 amino acids. CDR1 SNHLY and CDR2 FYNNEI come from the germline V gene. The CDR3: CASSESQRGGPDTQYF. CDR3 coding DNA: TGTGCCAGCAGTGAATCCCAGCGGGGGGGCCCAGATACGCAGTATTTT.

Note on this clonotype: A much larger clone differs from this one at a single base, so this may be a read error. The chain is built from TRBV3-1 and TRBJ2-4, with 8 bases that match TRBD2. Germline V gene data show CDR1 as LGHDT and CDR2 as YNNKEL (reference sequence). The CDR3 has 17 amino acids. CDR3 residues: CTSSPREEHLAKNIQYF. The CDR3 nucleotides read TGTACCAGCAGCCCGCGGGAGGAACACTTAGCCAAAAACATTCAGTACTTC.

This clonotype was observed at least ten times. V gene TRBV20-1 combines with J gene TRBJ2-3; D unresolved. V shed 0 bases and J shed 4 bases, with 5 bases lying between them. This CDR3 is 12 amino acids long. CDR1 DFQATT and CDR2 SNEGSKA come from the germline V gene (reference sequence). Here the CDR3 reads CSAREVADTQYF. The CDR3 region has the DNA TGCAGTGCTAGAGAGGTTGCAGATACGCAGTATTTT.

This clonotype was seen at least ten times. V gene TRBV4-2 combines with J gene TRBJ2-1; 9 nucleotides agree with TRBD2. CDR1 and CDR2 (germline): LGHNA, YNFKEQ. This CDR3 spans 18 amino acids. V gave up 6 bases and J gave up 7 bases; unmatched junction bases: 19. This chain's CDR3 is CASSLGPASGIVTNEQFF. The CDR3 DNA sequence: TGTGCCAGCAGTCTCGGCCCGGCTAGCGGGATCGTGACGAATGAGCAGTTCTTC.

Worth noting for this clonotype: A read error may be the cause here, since a much bigger clone is one base away. The chain couples TRBV20-1 to TRBJ1-1; TRBD1 is a possible D gene (5 bases). The germline CDR1 and CDR2 sequences are DFQATT and SNEGSKA (reference sequence). Deletions cut 8 bases from V and 1 base from J, with 17 bases between. The CDR3 covers 14 residues. The CDR3 spells CSRMRGLKNTEAFF. In nucleotides, the CDR3 is TGCAGTCGAATGCGGGGACTCAAGAACACTGAAGCTTTCTTT.

The chain has TRBV19 and TRBJ1-5; D is perhaps TRBD1 (5 bases). The V gene's germline CDR1 is LNHDA and CDR2 SQIVND (reference sequence). The length of the CDR3 is 16 residues. The V end was cut by 2 bases, the J end by 4 bases, with 15 bases between. The CDR3 loop reads CASSIRAGRRNQPQHF. The CDR3 DNA sequence: TGTGCCAGTAGTATAAGGGCAGGGAGGAGGAATCAGCCCCAGCATTTT.

There are many counts of this clonotype. The rearrangement links TRBV7-9 to TRBJ2-3, with 9 bases identical to TRBD2. CDR1 is SEHNR, CDR2 FQNEAQ, per germline (reference sequence). The CDR3 is 16 residues long. V was clipped by 0 bases and J by 4 bases; unmatched bases: 5. The CDR3, as DNA: TGTGCCAGCAGCTTAGCGTCTAGCGGGACGGCAGATACGCAGTATTTT. Translated, it gives CASSLASSGTADTQYF.

This clonotype was picked up many times. The chain couples TRBV10-3 to TRBJ2-1; the match to TRBD2 covers 7 bases. The V gene's germline CDR1 is ENHRY and CDR2 SYGVKD. This CDR3 is 12 amino acids long. Unmatched junction bases numbered 0, after V lost 2 bases and J lost 8 bases. For the CDR3, the DNA is TGTGCCATCAGTGAGGCGGGGGATGAGCAGTTCTTC. This translates into CAISEAGDEQFF.

About this clonotype: This may stem from a read error, because a much larger clone lies one nucleotide away. This chain uses TRBV7-9 with TRBJ2-5; D remains unclear. The CDR3 is made up of 12 amino acids. Germline V CDR1 and CDR2: SEHNR, FQNEAQ (reference sequence). V was pared by 1 base and J by 13 bases, with 13 bases between. The CDR3 reads CASSLGGLHRYF. In DNA form, the CDR3 reads TGTGCCAGCAGCTTAGGTGGTCTGCACCGGTACTTC. Based on the CDR3 plus reference TRBV7-9 and TRBJ2-5, the full variable domain is DTGVSQNPRHKITKRGQNVTFRCDPISEHNRLYWYRQTLGQGPEFLTYFQNEAQLEKSRLLSDRFSAERPKGSFSTLEIQRTEQGDSAMYLCASSLGGLHRYFGPGTRLLVL.

This clonotype was picked up a small number of times. The chain recombines TRBV6-1 with TRBJ1-5; 12 bases are a match to TRBD1. The CDR3 length is 18 residues. Losses at the gene ends were 2 bases for V and 7 bases for J; bases not matched to a gene: 12. Germline values: CDR1 MNHNS, CDR2 SASEGT. CDR3 nucleotide sequence: TGTGCCAGCAGTGAAATCAGGGGGACAGGGGGCGCGGGACAGCCCCAGCATTTT. Its protein is CASSEIRGTGGAGQPQHF.

This sequence joins TRBV3-1 and TRBJ1-2; tentative D call: TRBD1 (6 bases). The V end was cut by 1 base, the J end by 13 bases, with 13 bases between. Germline V gene data show CDR1 as LGHDT and CDR2 as YNNKEL (reference sequence). The CDR3 spans 12 residues. This CDR3 is CASSQVSTGLTF. The CDR3 DNA follows: TGTGCCAGCAGCCAAGTATCTACAGGGCTCACCTTC.

The chain carries TRBV27 and TRBJ1-2; 8 bases are shared with TRBD1. The CDR3 spans 13 residues. V gave up 4 bases and J gave up 8 bases; unmatched junction bases: 6. Germline loops: CDR1 MNHEY, CDR2 SMNVEV (reference sequence). This CDR3 is CASSSLTGEGYTF. CDR3 nucleotides: TGTGCCAGCAGTTCCTTGACAGGGGAGGGCTACACCTTC.